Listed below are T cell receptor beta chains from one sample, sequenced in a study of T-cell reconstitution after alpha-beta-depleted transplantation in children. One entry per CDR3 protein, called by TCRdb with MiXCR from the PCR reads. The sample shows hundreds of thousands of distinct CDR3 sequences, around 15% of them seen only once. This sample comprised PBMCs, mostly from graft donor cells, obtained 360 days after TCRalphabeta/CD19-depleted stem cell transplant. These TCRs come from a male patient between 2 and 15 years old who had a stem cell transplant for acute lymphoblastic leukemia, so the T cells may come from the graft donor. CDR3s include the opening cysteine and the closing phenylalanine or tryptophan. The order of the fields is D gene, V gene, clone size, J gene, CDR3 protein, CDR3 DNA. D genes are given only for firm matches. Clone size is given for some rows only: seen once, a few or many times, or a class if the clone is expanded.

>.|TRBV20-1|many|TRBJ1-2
CSARSYGYTF
TGCAGTGCTAGGAGCTATGGCTACACCTTC
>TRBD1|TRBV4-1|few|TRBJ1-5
CASSQKGPLRAGGQPQHF
TGCGCCAGCAGCCAAAAGGGGCCATTGCGGGCAGGGGGACAGCCCCAGCATTTT
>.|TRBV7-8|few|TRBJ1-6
CASSLDLRAGDINSPLHF
TGTGCCAGCAGCTTAGACCTCAGGGCAGGGGATATCAATTCACCCCTCCACTTT
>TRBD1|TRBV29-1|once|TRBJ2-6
CSVGQGAAGANVLTF
TGCAGCGTCGGACAGGGGGCGGCTGGGGCCAACGTCCTGACTTTC
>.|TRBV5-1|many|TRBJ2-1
CASSLVRGPSRDEQFF
TGCGCCAGCAGCTTGGTTCGTGGCCCCTCGAGGGATGAGCAGTTCTTC
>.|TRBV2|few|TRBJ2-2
CASRARAVTTGELFF
TGTGCCAGTAGAGCTCGAGCGGTCACAACCGGGGAGCTGTTTTTT
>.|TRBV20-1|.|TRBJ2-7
CSASSRPLYEQYF
TGCAGTGCTAGTTCCAGGCCTCTCTACGAGCAGTACTTC
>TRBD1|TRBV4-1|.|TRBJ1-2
CASSQGAGQGNYGYTF
TGCGCCAGCAGCCAAGGGGCGGGACAGGGAAACTATGGCTACACCTTC
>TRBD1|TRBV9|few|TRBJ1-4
CASSGQGPNEKLFF
TGTGCCAGCAGCGGACAGGGACCTAATGAAAAACTGTTTTTT
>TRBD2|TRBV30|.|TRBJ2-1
CAWSALAAGSSYNEQFF
TGTGCCTGGAGTGCGCTAGCGGCCGGTAGCTCCTACAATGAGCAGTTCTTC
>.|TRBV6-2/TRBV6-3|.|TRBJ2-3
CASTRLVLSRKKKTSTDTQYF
TGTGCCAGCACCCGACTAGTTCTAAGTCGAAAAAAGAAAACTAGCACAGATACGCAGTATTTT
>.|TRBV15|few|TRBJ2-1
CATSQLGGVNEQFF
TGTGCCACCAGCCAACTTGGAGGGGTCAATGAGCAGTTCTTC
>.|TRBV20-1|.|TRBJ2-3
CSARGVGGVDTQYF
TGCAGTGCTAGAGGAGTCGGCGGGGTAGATACGCAGTATTTT
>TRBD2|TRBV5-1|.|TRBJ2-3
CASSQLAGGGTDTQYF
TGCGCCAGCAGCCAACTAGCGGGAGGGGGCACAGATACGCAGTATTTT
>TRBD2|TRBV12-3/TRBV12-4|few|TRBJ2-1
CASSPALAGISYNEQFF
TGTGCCAGCAGTCCCGCCCTAGCGGGAATTTCCTACAATGAGCAGTTCTTC
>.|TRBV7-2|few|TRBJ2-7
CASSPQAGRFDEQYF
TGTGCCAGCAGCCCACAAGCGGGCCGGTTTGACGAGCAGTACTTC
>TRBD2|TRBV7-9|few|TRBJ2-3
CASIKGREGTDTQYF
TGTGCCAGCATCAAAGGGCGGGAGGGCACAGATACGCAGTATTTT
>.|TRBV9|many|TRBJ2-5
CASSATGGQETQYF
TGTGCCAGCAGCGCAACAGGAGGGCAAGAGACCCAGTACTTC
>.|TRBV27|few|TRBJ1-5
CASSPYDTNQPQHF
TGTGCCAGCAGTCCCTACGACACCAATCAGCCCCAGCATTTT
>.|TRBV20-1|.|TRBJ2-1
CSAPEIRGNEQFF
TGCAGTGCACCGGAGATACGAGGCAATGAGCAGTTCTTC
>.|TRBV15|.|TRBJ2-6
CATSQGLVSGANVLTF
TGTGCCACCAGTCAGGGATTGGTATCTGGGGCCAACGTCCTGACTTTC
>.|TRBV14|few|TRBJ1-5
CASSQTRGFGSNQPQHF
TGTGCCAGCAGCCAAACCAGGGGTTTTGGAAGCAATCAGCCCCAGCATTTT
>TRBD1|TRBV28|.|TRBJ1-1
CASSLEWARTGDTEAFF
TGTGCCAGCAGTTTAGAATGGGCCAGGACAGGGGACACTGAAGCTTTCTTT
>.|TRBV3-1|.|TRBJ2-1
CASSPTRLNEQFF
TGTGCCAGCAGCCCAACTCGATTAAATGAGCAGTTCTTC
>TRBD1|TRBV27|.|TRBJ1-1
CASTSGGSEAFF
TGTGCCAGCACCTCAGGGGGTAGTGAAGCTTTCTTT
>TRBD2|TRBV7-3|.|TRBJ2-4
CASSSTGLARDIQYF
TGTGCCAGCAGCTCCACCGGACTAGCGAGGGACATTCAGTACTTC
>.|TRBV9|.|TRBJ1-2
CASSVGREVDGYTF
TGTGCCAGCAGCGTAGGCAGGGAAGTAGATGGCTACACCTTC
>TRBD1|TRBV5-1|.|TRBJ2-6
CASSLGAGTGYSGANVLTF
TGCGCCAGCAGCTTGGGCGCCGGGACAGGGTACTCTGGGGCCAACGTCCTGACTTTC
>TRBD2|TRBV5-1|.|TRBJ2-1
CASHGLAGAGSSSYNEQFF
TGCGCCAGCCACGGACTAGCGGGAGCAGGGTCCAGCTCCTACAATGAGCAGTTCTTC
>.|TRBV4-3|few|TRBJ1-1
CASSQEAHPNTEAFF
TGCGCCAGCAGCCAAGAAGCACACCCGAACACTGAAGCTTTCTTT
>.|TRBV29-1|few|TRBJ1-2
CSVDHGGPYGYTF
TGCAGCGTTGATCACGGGGGCCCGTATGGCTACACCTTC
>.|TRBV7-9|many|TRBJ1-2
CASRTDNYGYTF
TGTGCCAGCCGGACAGATAACTATGGCTACACCTTC
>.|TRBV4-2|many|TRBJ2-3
CASSQTRRTDTQYF
TGTGCCAGCAGCCAAACCCGGAGGACAGATACGCAGTATTTT
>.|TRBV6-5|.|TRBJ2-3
CATSRGDTQYF
TGTGCCACCTCGAGGGGAGATACGCAGTATTTT
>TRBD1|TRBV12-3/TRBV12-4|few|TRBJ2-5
CASSRDRRLETQYF
TGTGCCAGCAGCCGGGACAGGAGATTGGAGACCCAGTACTTC
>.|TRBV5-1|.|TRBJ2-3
CASSLGGPGTDTQYF
TGCGCCAGCAGCTTGGGGGGGCCCGGGACAGATACGCAGTATTTT
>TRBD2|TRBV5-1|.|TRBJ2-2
CASSLAAGRRTGELFF
TGCGCCAGCAGCTTGGCCGCCGGGAGGCGTACCGGGGAGCTGTTTTTT
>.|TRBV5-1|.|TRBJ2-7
CASSLDQSTPYEQYF
TGCGCCAGCAGCTTGGACCAGAGTACCCCCTACGAGCAGTACTTC